This entry concerns a single T cell receptor beta chain. Its antigen is not known. This sample is part of a study of shared clonotypes between healthy human individuals. On the study more broadly: Each donor had three CD4 naive, three CD4 memory, two CD8 naive and one CD8 memory plate. General observations from the study: Across several donors, naive CD4 shared around 5%, naive CD8 3.5% to 4%, memory CD4 less than 2.5%, memory CD8 0.4% to 0.5%.

The protocol was immunoSEQ multiplex PCR, while the TCRdb copy is restricted to in-frame clones and leaves out a portion. The table includes some 2.1 million clones, around 95% detected once. Naivety among CD8 cells was defined by CD45RO negativity and positive CCR7 selection, thereby excluding terminally differentiated effector memory CD45RA+ cells. The sequence came from a man younger than 35 in good health. Some clones in this sample may be carry-over from other donors' samples. The specimen was naive CD8+ T cells from PBMCs.

The CDR3 DNA is TGCAGCGGAGGAGACAGGGGTTACGAGCAGTACTTC. Amino acid sequence: CSGGDRGYEQYF. V gene TRBV29-1 combines with J gene TRBJ2-7, with 8 bases aligning to TRBD1. With V trimmed by 7 bases and J by 4 bases, 6 bases remained unmatched. The CDR3 runs to 12 residues. Germline values: CDR1 SQVTM, CDR2 ANQGSEA.